One and the same sample provided the 30 T cell receptor beta chains below, sequenced in a study of blood T cells in healthy people across ages. A second PCR of 7 to 11 cycles used a sample-barcoded 5' primer and a J-beta primer mix. A single record per CDR3 protein comes from TCRdb applying MiXCR to the 5' RACE reads. The data contain roughly 1,100,000 distinct CDR3 sequences, less than 25% of them seen just once; the ten biggest clones take up about 0.69%. The same sample was also studied in work on T cells of mothers and their children.

Sequences were obtained from blood. All receptors come from a girl aged 2-10 years in good health.

The DNA for the CDR3 is TGTGCCAGCAGTACCTTACTAGCGGGGTACAATGAGCAGTTCTTC. It translates to CASSTLLAGYNEQFF. The chain joins TRBV12-3 or TRBV12-4 to TRBJ2-5; 10 nucleotides align to TRBD2. The J call may be faulty, since TRBJ2-1 better matches the DNA end. The CDR3 consists of 15 residues.

The chain couples TRBV6-5 to TRBJ1-1; possible D gene TRBD1, 6 bases. CDR1 is MNHEY, CDR2 SVGAGI, per germline. This CDR3 has 18 amino acids. Trimming removed 2 bases at V and 3 bases at J, with 22 bases between. This CDR3 is CASSYLTGPGGRDTEAFF. For the CDR3, the DNA is TGTGCCAGCAGTTACCTCACAGGGCCCGGGGGTAGGGACACTGAAGCTTTCTTT.

This rearrangement joins TRBV5-6 to TRBJ2-5; D gene unclear. CDR1 is SGHDT and CDR2 is YYEEEE in the germline V gene. This CDR3 comprises 12 residues. Trimming left V 2 bases short and J 11 bases short, with 13 bases between. CDR3 loop: CASSLLRREQYF. The CDR3 bases are TGTGCCAGCAGCTTATTACGGCGAGAGCAGTACTTC.

The genes are TRBV6-1 and TRBJ2-3; TRBD2 is a possible D gene (5 bases). This CDR3 contains 16 residues. V dropped 6 bases and J dropped 3 bases, with 19 bases sitting between them. The V gene's germline CDR1 is MNHNS and CDR2 SASEGT. This chain's CDR3 is CASRTPTGWRTDTQYF. CDR3 nucleotides: TGTGCCAGCAGAACCCCTACCGGGTGGAGGACAGATACGCAGTATTTT.

V gene TRBV5-1 combines with J gene TRBJ2-1; weak D call: TRBD1 (6 bases). V lost 1 base and J lost 10, with 18 bases in between. In germline, CDR1 is SGHRS, CDR2 YFSETQ. The CDR3 length is 15 residues. In DNA form, the CDR3 reads TGCGCCAGCAGCTTGAGGGGGTTCTGGAGGAGGGAGCAGTTCTTC. Translating gives CASSLRGFWRREQFF.

This clonotype came up a few times. The rearrangement links TRBV5-1 to TRBJ2-1; 9 bases are a match to TRBD2. J was trimmed by 8 bases and V by 0 bases; bases with no gene match: 6. The germline V gene has CDR1 SGHRS and CDR2 YFSETQ. The CDR3 is made up of 15 amino acids. This CDR3 reads CASSLEGTSRDEQFF. CDR3 sequence (DNA): TGCGCCAGCAGCTTGGAAGGGACTAGCCGCGATGAGCAGTTCTTC.

This clonotype was detected a few times. The chain uses TRBV29-1 and TRBJ2-7; the D call may be TRBD1 or TRBD2 (5 bases each). Germline lookup yields CDR1 SQVTM and CDR2 ANQGSEA. The V gene lost 1 base and the J gene lost 6 bases, with 19 bases spanning the gap. The CDR3 has 15 residues. The CDR3 DNA reads as TGCAGCGTTGAAGGGGACGAGACGGGACCTCTCGAGCAGTACTTC. It is translated as CSVEGDETGPLEQYF.

This clonotype came up many times. One end of the junction is discordant with germline, which a read error may explain. The rearrangement joins TRBV9 to TRBJ2-7; 9 bases match TRBD2. The CDR3 extends over 16 amino acids. CDR1 and CDR2 (germline): SGDLS, YYNGEE. CDR3 DNA: TGTGCCAGCAGCTCCAGTCCTAGCGGGACGTCCTTCGAGCAGTACTTC. Its protein product is CASSSSPSGTSFEQYF.

This clonotype turned up a few times. J is TRBJ2-7 and V is TRBV12-3 or TRBV12-4; no clear D gene. There are 15 residues in the CDR3. V shed 4 bases and J shed 3 bases, with 16 bases lying between them. This chain's CDR3 is CASSSAPLTYYEQYF. The CDR3 DNA reads as TGTGCCAGCAGTTCTGCCCCGCTTACTTACTACGAGCAGTACTTC.

The chain joins TRBV12-3 or TRBV12-4 to TRBJ2-7; no firm D call. V dropped 9 bases and J dropped 7 bases, with 16 bases sitting between them. The CDR3 is 12 residues long. The CDR3 DNA is TGTGCCAGTAACGACGGCCCAAGGGAGCAGTACTTC. Its translation is CASNDGPREQYF.

This clonotype has a count of ten or more. The chain carries TRBV7-6 and TRBJ1-6; the D gene is possibly TRBD1 (6 bases). This CDR3 is 13 amino acids long. The V gene's germline CDR1 is SGHVS and CDR2 FNYEAQ. Trimming cost V 1 base and J 10 bases, with 8 bases left between them. The DNA of the CDR3 is TGTGCCAGCAGCTTAGAGGGGGGCTCACCCCTCCACTTT. It specifies CASSLEGGSPLHF.

The V gene is TRBV9, the J gene TRBJ1-2; TRBD1 aligns across 9 bases. Germline CDR1 reads SGDLS; CDR2 reads YYNGEE. The CDR3 length is 15 residues. The junction had 9 bases not matched to a gene; V was cut back by 5 bases and J by 4 bases. The CDR3 here is CASSLRDREVYGYTF. CDR3 sequence (DNA): TGTGCCAGCAGTCTCCGGGACAGGGAGGTCTATGGCTACACCTTC. The full variable domain, with the rest looked up from reference TRBV9 and TRBJ1-2, is DSGVTQTPKHLITATGQRVTLRCSPRSGDLSVYWYQQSLDQGLQFLIQYYNGEERAKGNILERFSAQQFPDLHSELNLSSLELGDSALYFCASSLRDREVYGYTFGSGTRLTVV.

The gene calls are TRBV28 and TRBJ1-1; 8 nucleotides line up with TRBD1. V lost 6 bases to trimming and J lost 3 bases; unmatched junction nucleotides: 3. Looked up from germline, CDR1 is MDHEN and CDR2 is SYDVKM. This CDR3 region has 13 residues. The CDR3 bases are TGTGCCAGCAGATCAGGGGGCGACACTGAAGCTTTCTTT. Translating it yields CASRSGGDTEAFF.

The J gene is TRBJ2-5, the V gene TRBV12-3 or TRBV12-4, with unresolved D. The CDR3 loop spans 12 amino acids. V gave up 7 bases and J gave up 7 bases, with 13 bases separating them. In DNA form, the CDR3 reads TGTGCCAGCACCCTGGGGTTCGGGACCCAGTACTTC. Translated: CASTLGFGTQYF.

This chain connects TRBV2 to TRBJ2-1, with D maybe TRBD2 (5 bases). Trimming shortened V by 6 bases and J by 1 base, and 13 bases separated the two germline ends. Germline V lookup: CDR1 SNHLY, CDR2 FYNNEI. The CDR3 loop spans 15 amino acids. CDR3 sequence: CASSPSSASYNEQFF. CDR3 in DNA: TGTGCCAGCAGCCCCAGTAGCGCTTCCTACAATGAGCAGTTCTTC.

V and J are TRBV5-1 and TRBJ2-7, with 10 nucleotides matching TRBD1. Judging by the DNA end, TRBJ2-1 fits better; the J call may be wrong. Germline CDR1 is SGHRS and CDR2 is YFSETQ. The CDR3 runs 15 residues. The CDR3 DNA follows: TGCGCCAGCAGCCGAGGGACAGGGGAGGACTACGAGCAGTTCTTC. Translated: CASSRGTGEDYEQFF.

CDR3: CASIRQGPAYEQYF. The CDR3 coding sequence is TGTGCCAGCATTAGACAGGGGCCGGCTTACGAGCAGTACTTC. The V and J genes are TRBV28 and TRBJ2-7; 8 nucleotides agree with TRBD1. CDR1 and CDR2 (germline): MDHEN, SYDVKM. With 7 bases clipped from V and 4 bases from J, the junction kept 9 bases outside the gene matches. This CDR3 spans 14 amino acids.

The gene calls are TRBV2 and TRBJ2-5, with TRBD2 identical over 11 bases. Unmatched junction bases numbered 5, after V lost 7 bases and J lost 4 bases. The CDR3 consists of 14 residues. CDR1 SNHLY and CDR2 FYNNEI come from the germline V gene. CDR3 in amino acids: CASTRLAGPETQYF. The DNA for the CDR3 is TGTGCCAGCACAAGACTAGCGGGGCCAGAGACCCAGTACTTC.

In its sample, this clonotype was seen a few times. The genes are TRBV18 and TRBJ2-1; 9 bases fit TRBD1. V was pared by 9 bases and J by 0 bases, with 3 bases of the junction left unmatched. This CDR3 has 14 amino acids. CDR1 is KGHSH, CDR2 LQKENI, per germline. Here the CDR3 reads CASIQGASYNEQFF. As DNA, the CDR3 is TGTGCCAGTATACAGGGGGCCTCCTACAATGAGCAGTTCTTC.

This clonotype was found many times. This rearrangement joins TRBV11-2 to TRBJ2-5; TRBD1 matches at 9 bases. Germline CDR1 and CDR2: SGHAT and FQNNGV. The trim removed 8 bases at V and 1 base at J, leaving 5 bases unmatched. This CDR3 has 14 residues. The DNA of the CDR3 is TGTGCCAGCTCACCGGGACAGGGCCAAGAGACCCAGTACTTC. This encodes CASSPGQGQETQYF.

This clonotype was detected a few times. The chain uses TRBV29-1 and TRBJ2-7; 7 nucleotides line up with TRBD2. V was clipped by 4 bases and J by 2 bases; unmatched bases: 11. Looked up from germline, CDR1 is SQVTM and CDR2 is ANQGSEA. The CDR3 loop spans 15 amino acids. The CDR3 coding sequence is TGCAGCGTTGTGAAGCGGGGCAGACTGACCTACGAGCAGTACTTC. Its translation: CSVVKRGRLTYEQYF.

In its sample, this clonotype was seen a few times. The chain carries TRBV10-3 and TRBJ1-1, with D hard to call. The CDR3 runs 15 residues. V lost 10 bases, J lost 0 bases, and 18 bases lay in between. CDR1 and CDR2 from the germline V gene are ENHRY and SYGVKD. The CDR3, as DNA: TGTGCCAGCTCGGCGGTCACGTTCATGAACACTGAAGCTTTCTTT. Encoded protein: CASSAVTFMNTEAFF.

There are a few counts of this clonotype. CDR3 sequence (DNA): TGTGCCACCAGTGATGCCCAGCTTCCTGGCTACACCTTC. It translates to CATSDAQLPGYTF. This chain connects TRBV24-1 to TRBJ1-2, with D uncertain. Germline-derived CDR1 and CDR2 are KGHDR and SFDVKD. The CDR3 has 13 amino acids. The V end was cut by 3 bases, the J end by 7 bases, with 11 bases between.

The V and J genes are TRBV19 and TRBJ2-1; 7 bases are shared with TRBD2. CDR1 is LNHDA, CDR2 SQIVND, per germline (reference sequence). The CDR3 has 12 amino acids. The V and J ends lost 5 bases and 10 bases, in that order; junction bases with no gene match: 5. CDR3 bases: TGTGCCAGTAGTGTGACTAGCAGGGAGCAGTTCTTC. Its translation is CASSVTSREQFF.

This clonotype was seen only a few times. The chain is built from TRBV4-1 and TRBJ1-6; unclear D gene. Germline CDR1 MGHRA, CDR2 YSYEKL. The CDR3 is 16 amino acids. The germline V and J ends were trimmed by 4 bases and 0 bases, with 10 bases remaining between them. The CDR3 region is CASSPTLSSYNSPLHF. Written as DNA, the CDR3 is TGCGCCAGCAGCCCGACACTCAGCTCCTATAATTCACCCCTCCACTTT.

The V call is TRBV27, the J call TRBJ2-7, with D perhaps matching TRBD2 (5 bases). Germline lookup yields CDR1 MNHEY and CDR2 SMNVEV (reference sequence). The CDR3 is 15 residues long. V was shortened by 2 bases and J by 3 bases, with 14 bases between the two germline ends. The CDR3 region is CASSLAGTPVYEQYF. CDR3 coding DNA: TGTGCCAGCAGTTTAGCGGGTACCCCCGTCTACGAGCAGTACTTC.

This clonotype was observed a handful of times. This sequence joins TRBV24-1 and TRBJ2-1; D ambiguous. The CDR3 runs 15 residues. The V end lost 5 bases, the J end lost 0 bases, and 10 bases lay between the germline ends. Germline loops: CDR1 KGHDR, CDR2 SFDVKD. CDR3 bases: TGTGCCACCAGTGCCACGTGGGCCTCCTACAATGAGCAGTTCTTC. Its protein is CATSATWASYNEQFF.

The CDR3 reads CASSVMTSEQYF. Written as DNA, the CDR3 is TGTGCCAGCAGCGTTATGACGTCCGAGCAGTACTTC. V usage is TRBV12-3 or TRBV12-4 and J usage is TRBJ2-7; no clear D gene. The CDR3 is 12 residues long. V dropped 6 bases and J dropped 6 bases, with 12 bases sitting between them.

The chain recombines TRBV20-1 with TRBJ1-3, with D possibly matching TRBD1 (5 bases). V shed 4 bases and J shed 7 bases, with 14 bases lying between them. The CDR3 has 13 amino acids. Germline CDR1 DFQATT, CDR2 SNEGSKA (reference sequence). The DNA for the CDR3 is TGCAGTGCTAAGGGCCCCAGGGTGAACACCATATATTTT. It specifies CSAKGPRVNTIYF.

This clonotype was seen more than once but under ten times. The chain is built from TRBV5-1 and TRBJ2-3; 9 bases map to TRBD2. Germline V gene lookup returns CDR1 SGHRS and CDR2 YFSETQ. The CDR3 has 16 residues. The V gene end was trimmed by 3 bases and the J gene end by 5 bases; junction bases not matched to a gene: 10. The CDR3: CASSSLEVAGEDTQYF. The CDR3 nucleotides read TGCGCCAGCAGCTCTTTAGAAGTAGCGGGAGAAGATACGCAGTATTTT. Complete variable domain (other parts from reference TRBV5-1 and TRBJ2-3): KAGVTQTPRYLIKTRGQQVTLSCSPISGHRSVSWYQQTPGQGLQFLFEYFSETQRNKGNFPGRFSGRQFSNSRSEMNVSTLELGDSALYLCASSSLEVAGEDTQYFGPGTRLTVL.